One sample yielded the 5 T cell receptor beta chains listed below, sequenced in a study of blood T cells in healthy people across ages (dated by TCRdb to between 2014 and 2017). The library was generated by 5' RACE. For sequencing, an Illumina HiSeq 2500 was employed. A second 7 to 11 cycle PCR used a sample-barcoded 5' primer and a J-beta primer mix. TCRdb reprocessed the public reads (quality trimming at Q25 with fastp, clone calling with MiXCR) and kept in-frame beta chains. Every distinct CDR3 protein forms one entry, paired with its most common genes and DNA. For this sample there are 800,000 or so distinct CDR3 sequences; around a quarter appear just once. Roughly 3.5% of the sample is taken by the ten largest. Another study also made use of these data, one on T cells of mothers and their children.

Source material: blood. Receptors originate from a boy under 18 in good health.

This clonotype has a count of ten or more. The chain links TRBV7-9 to TRBJ2-7; D gene uncertain. V gave up 5 bases and J gave up 2 bases, with 7 bases separating them. CDR1 and CDR2 from the germline V gene are SEHNR and FQNEAQ (reference sequence). CDR3 length: 12 residues. The CDR3 sequence: CASSQTAYEQYF. CDR3 DNA sequence: TGTGCCAGCAGCCAGACTGCCTACGAGCAGTACTTC. The whole variable domain, remainder taken from reference TRBV7-9 and TRBJ2-7, is DTGVSQNPRHKITKRGQNVTFRCDPISEHNRLYWYRQTLGQGPEFLTYFQNEAQLEKSRLLSDRFSAERPKGSFSTLEIQRTEQGDSAMYLCASSQTAYEQYFGPGTRLTVT.

This chain connects TRBV20-1 to TRBJ1-4, with 8 bases that match TRBD1. V trimming: 4 bases; J trimming: 3 bases; junction bases outside the gene matches: 7. CDR1 is DFQATT and CDR2 is SNEGSKA in the germline V gene (reference sequence). The CDR3 totals 15 residues. CDR3 amino acids: CSATGGGNSNEKLFF. For the CDR3, the DNA is TGCAGTGCTACAGGGGGCGGTAACTCTAATGAAAAACTGTTTTTT.

In this sample, this clonotype turned up a few times. The junction departs from the called germline gene at one end, perhaps through a read error. The chain couples TRBV29-1 to TRBJ2-5; 8 nucleotides align to TRBD2. The CDR3 loop spans 14 amino acids. CDR1 and CDR2 (germline): SQVTM, ANQGSEA. The CDR3 sequence is CSVERAGDQGTQYF. The CDR3 coding sequence is TGCAGCGTTGAACGAGCGGGGGACCAAGGGACCCAGTACTTC.

In this sample, this clonotype turned up a few times. The chain uses TRBV7-9 and TRBJ2-5; the match to TRBD1 covers 10 bases. Gene TRBJ2-1 matches the end of the DNA better, so the J call may be wrong. This CDR3 region has 14 residues. From germline, CDR1 is SEHNR and CDR2 FQNEAQ (reference sequence). In DNA, the CDR3 is TGTGCCAGCAGCCTTCGACAGGGGGCGAATGAGCAGTTCTTC. Residues: CASSLRQGANEQFF.

The chain employs TRBV4-2 and TRBJ1-1; TRBD1 agrees at 8 bases. The CDR3 extends over 17 amino acids. Germline CDR1 is LGHNA and CDR2 is YNFKEQ. The V and J ends lost 6 bases and 1 base, in that order; junction bases with no gene match: 13. Written as DNA, the CDR3 is TGTGCCAGCAGACCTACCGACAGGGGTTTTGCGAACACTGAAGCTTTCTTT. This gives the protein CASRPTDRGFANTEAFF.